This T cell receptor beta chain came from a study of blood T cell repertoires in COVID-19. Produced via immunoSEQ multiplex PCR; TCRdb's table is partial and in-frame only. Of about 88,000 clones listed, roughly nine tenths are singletons. The CDR3 covers 15 residues. V lost 4 bases and J lost 5; bases outside the gene matches: 11. The germline gives CDR1 LGHNA, CDR2 YNFKEQ. This TCR came from a woman aged 55 to 70 with COVID-19, enrolled during active disease. The rearrangement joins TRBV4-2 to TRBJ2-7, with 7 positions matching TRBD2. Sequencing was carried out using peripheral blood. The CDR3: CASSRGLERFNEQYF. The DNA for the CDR3 is TGTGCCAGCAGCCGCGGACTAGAGAGGTTTAACGAGCAGTACTTC.